This T cell receptor beta chain emerged from a study of cytomegalovirus exposure and HLA in healthy donors. The PCR was carried out with 60 Vbeta primers and 13 Jbeta primers. Assay: immunoSEQ multiplex PCR; the TCRdb copy retains only in-frame clones and omits some. This specimen shows approximately 140,000 clones; the ten leading clones hold roughly 2.5%. The germline V gene encodes CDR1 MNHEY and CDR2 SVGAGI. V was pared by 8 bases and J by 4 bases, with 9 bases between. The CDR3 sequence is 11 residues long. Worth noting for this clone: Its antigen remains unknown.

Study-wide results and caveats: A later analysis showed TCR association rates differing by HLA locus, peaking at DRB1 and lowest at HLA-C. Sequencing depth across donors, presence/absence analyses assumed, was roughly uniform. Accurate prediction of HLA-A and HLA-B alleles (for most subjects) was reportedly achieved from TCR beta sequences.

Source material: PBMCs. V usage is TRBV6-5 and J usage is TRBJ2-7; D might be TRBD2 (5 bases). The sequence was obtained from a man aged 40-55 years in good health and CMV-seronegative. The CDR3 here is CASEGGYEQYF. The CDR3 DNA reads as TGTGCCAGCGAAGGAGGTTACGAGCAGTACTTC.